Each of the 10 T cell receptor beta chains below was sequenced from the same sample in a study of technical replicates of blood from several donors. The repertoire was sequenced with immunoSEQ multiplex PCR; TCRdb's copy has only in-frame clones and lacks some. The sample records 65,000 to 85,000 clones, 90% to 95% being singletons. Sequences were obtained from T cells isolated from PBMCs. These receptors were collected from a human donor in good health.

The rearrangement uses TRBV19 and TRBJ1-1; D is perhaps TRBD1 (5 bases). Germline CDR1 is LNHDA and CDR2 is SQIVND (reference sequence). The V end was cut by 7 bases, the J end by 1 base, with 16 bases between. CDR3 length: 15 residues. For the CDR3, the DNA is TGTGCCAGTACAAGCCCGGGACTGCCGAACACTGAAGCTTTCTTT. Translating gives CASTSPGLPNTEAFF.

The chain has TRBV19 and TRBJ1-2, with D perhaps TRBD1 (5 bases). Germline V gene data show CDR1 as LNHDA and CDR2 as SQIVND (reference sequence). Trimming removed 6 bases at V and 2 bases at J, with 10 bases between. The length of the CDR3 is 13 residues. CDR3 nucleotides: TGTGCCAGTAGCGACAGTTTAAACTATGGCTACACCTTC. Its protein product is CASSDSLNYGYTF.

CDR3 nucleotide sequence: TGTGCCAACTTAGCGGATCCCTCCTACGAGCAGTACTTC. Residues: CANLADPSYEQYF. V gene TRBV4-2 combines with J gene TRBJ2-7; TRBD2 is a possible D gene (6 bases). Trimming took 10 bases from V and 0 from J, leaving 13 bases between them. This CDR3 region has 13 residues. CDR1 is LGHNA, CDR2 YNFKEQ, per germline.

V gene TRBV7-9 combines with J gene TRBJ2-3; D gene ambiguous. Trimming took off 4 bases at V and 0 bases at J, with 11 bases between the two ends. CDR1 is SEHNR, CDR2 FQNEAQ, per germline (reference sequence). This CDR3 contains 15 residues. CDR3 nucleotides: TGTGCCAGCAGCTCTCCAGGCGCAAGCACAGATACGCAGTATTTT. As protein: CASSSPGASTDTQYF.

V is TRBV11-2 and J is TRBJ1-2; TRBD1 aligns across 7 bases. This CDR3 region has 14 residues. With 0 bases clipped from V and 3 bases from J, the junction kept 1 base outside the gene matches. Germline values: CDR1 SGHAT, CDR2 FQNNGV. The DNA of the CDR3 is TGTGCCAGCAGCTTAGATGGGACAGACTATGGCTACACCTTC. It encodes CASSLDGTDYGYTF.

The V call is TRBV29-1, the J call TRBJ1-2, with D tentatively TRBD1 (5 bases). Germline assignment: CDR1 SQVTM and CDR2 ANQGSEA. The V gene lost 4 bases and the J gene lost 6 bases, with 9 bases spanning the gap. The CDR3 totals 11 residues. The CDR3: CSVAGGDGYTF. For the CDR3, the DNA is TGCAGCGTTGCGGGGGGGGATGGCTACACCTTC.

The V and J genes are TRBV7-9 and TRBJ1-1, with D perhaps matching TRBD1 (5 bases). V dropped 6 bases and J dropped 1 base, with 9 bases sitting between them. Germline loops: CDR1 SEHNR, CDR2 FQNEAQ (reference sequence). CDR3 length equals 13 residues. CDR3 amino acids: CASRPTGNTEAFF. CDR3 nucleotides: TGTGCCAGCAGACCTACAGGGAACACTGAAGCTTTCTTT.

This chain joins TRBV19 and TRBJ1-3; TRBD1 agrees at 8 bases. The CDR3 runs to 14 residues. With V trimmed by 5 bases and J by 4 bases, 4 bases remained unmatched. Germline-derived CDR1 and CDR2 are LNHDA and SQIVND (reference sequence). The CDR3, as DNA: TGTGCCAGTAGTCCGACAGGGGCGGGAAACACCATATATTTT. Amino acids: CASSPTGAGNTIYF.

The table lists this clone with a count of one. The chain couples TRBV11-3 to TRBJ2-7, with D possibly matching TRBD1 (6 bases). The CDR3 is 15 amino acids. The V gene's germline CDR1 is SGHNT and CDR2 YENEEA. The V gene lost 5 bases and the J gene lost 1 base, with 15 bases spanning the gap. The CDR3 region is CASSPEGGESYEQYF. CDR3 coding DNA: TGTGCCAGCAGCCCCGAAGGGGGAGAGTCCTACGAGCAGTACTTC. Full variable domain (rest looked up from reference TRBV11-3 and TRBJ2-7): EAGVVQSPRYKIIEKKQPVAFWCNPISGHNTLYWYLQNLGQGPELLIRYENEEAVDDSQLPKDRFSAERLKGVDSTLKIQPAELGDSAVYLCASSPEGGESYEQYFGPGTRLTVT.

The chain combines TRBV9 with TRBJ2-1; D may be TRBD2 (6 bases). V lost 7 bases to trimming and J lost 2 bases, with 19 bases between them. Germline V gives CDR1 SGDLS, CDR2 YYNGEE. CDR3 size: 16 residues. CDR3 region: CASGRFSGGTYNEQFF. In DNA form, the CDR3 reads TGTGCCAGCGGGAGGTTTAGTGGAGGTACCTACAATGAGCAGTTCTTC.